One sample yielded the 22 T cell receptor beta chains listed below, sequenced in a study of blood T cell repertoires in COVID-19. Here immunoSEQ multiplex PCR was the method, and the copy in TCRdb shows in-frame clones only, minus some. Of about 110,000 clones in the sample, approximately 90% were seen once. The sequenced material came from peripheral blood. Source of these receptors: a woman in her 30s with acute or convalescent COVID-19.

V and J are TRBV28 and TRBJ2-1; possibly TRBD2 for D (6 bases). This CDR3 contains 13 residues. Germline V lookup: CDR1 MDHEN, CDR2 SYDVKM. Trimming left V 8 bases short and J 15 bases short, with 23 bases between. CDR3 sequence reads: CASSLAGRFLRFF. The CDR3, as DNA: TGTGCCAGCTCACTGGCGGGGCGGTTCCTACGGTTCTTC.

The rearrangement joins TRBV4-3 to TRBJ2-1; 7 nucleotides agree with TRBD2. Looked up from germline, CDR1 is LGHNA and CDR2 is YSLEER. This CDR3 is built from 16 residues. The V gene end was trimmed by 6 bases and the J gene end by 5 bases; junction bases not matched to a gene: 13. DNA of the CDR3: TGCGCCAGCAGGCAAAGGGAGGGCCTCCTTAACAATGAGCAGTTCTTC. Amino acids: CASRQREGLLNNEQFF.

This clone occurred a few times. The chain joins TRBV7-2 to TRBJ1-1; TRBD1 is a possible D gene (5 bases). V gave up 5 bases and J gave up 5 bases, with 15 bases separating them. This CDR3 is built from 14 residues. CDR1 is SGHTA and CDR2 is FQGNSA in the germline V gene. DNA of the CDR3: TGTGCCAGCAGCCCTCAGGGCCGAAGGACTGAAGCTTTCTTT. Protein sequence: CASSPQGRRTEAFF.

J is TRBJ1-1 and V is TRBV11-2; D is ambiguous. Germline CDR1 reads SGHAT; CDR2 reads FQNNGV. V gave up 0 bases and J gave up 5 bases, with 7 bases separating them. The CDR3 totals 13 residues. The CDR3 bases are TGTGCCAGCAGCTTAGAGGTAGTTACTGAAGCTTTCTTT. It translates to CASSLEVVTEAFF.

The chain is built from TRBV19 and TRBJ2-5; 8 bases are shared with TRBD1. With V trimmed by 4 bases and J by 5 bases, 6 bases remained unmatched. CDR1 LNHDA and CDR2 SQIVND come from the germline V gene (reference sequence). This CDR3 is built from 14 residues. The CDR3 loop is CASSTRDRFETQYF. Here the CDR3 DNA reads TGTGCCAGTAGTACTCGGGACAGGTTCGAGACCCAGTACTTC.

The CDR3 sequence is CASSQDKGNQPQHF. As DNA, the CDR3 is TGTGCCAGCAGCCAAGATAAGGGGAATCAGCCCCAGCATTTT. V usage is TRBV3-1 (or the pseudogene TRBV3-2) and J usage is TRBJ1-5; tentatively, D is TRBD1 (5 bases). This CDR3 is 14 amino acids long. The germline V gene encodes CDR1 LGHDT and CDR2 YNNKEL (reference sequence). V was cut by 0 bases and J by 4 bases, with 7 bases left in between.

The chain is built from TRBV28 and TRBJ1-5; D ambiguous. The germline gives CDR1 MDHEN, CDR2 SYDVKM. The V end lost 7 bases, the J end lost 2 bases, and 12 bases lay between the germline ends. The length of the CDR3 is 14 residues. In DNA, the CDR3 is TGTGCCAGCACCGACCTTCAGGGCAATCAGCCCCAGCATTTT. Translation: CASTDLQGNQPQHF.

The CDR3 sequence: CASSYFPADLQETQYF. The CDR3, as DNA: TGTGCCAGCAGTTATTTTCCAGCGGACCTTCAAGAGACCCAGTACTTC. This chain connects TRBV28 to TRBJ2-5, with D tentatively TRBD2 (5 bases). Germline assignment: CDR1 MDHEN and CDR2 SYDVKM. The CDR3 is 16 residues long. The V gene lost 4 bases and the J gene lost 2 bases, with 17 bases spanning the gap.

The chain couples TRBV11-2 to TRBJ1-1; D is perhaps TRBD1 (5 bases). V dropped 6 bases and J dropped 5 bases, with 13 bases sitting between them. CDR3 length: 13 residues. CDR1 and CDR2 (germline): SGHAT, FQNNGV. This CDR3 is CASSPQGGTEAFF. As DNA, the CDR3 is TGTGCCAGCAGTCCTCAGGGTGGAACTGAAGCTTTCTTT.

This sequence joins TRBV28 and TRBJ2-5, with D perhaps TRBD1 (6 bases). Germline V gene lookup returns CDR1 MDHEN and CDR2 SYDVKM. The V gene lost 6 bases and the J gene lost 2 bases, with 13 bases spanning the gap. The CDR3 loop spans 14 amino acids. CDR3 sequence reads: CASRSVGQQETQYF. The DNA of the CDR3 is TGTGCCAGCAGGTCTGTCGGACAGCAAGAGACCCAGTACTTC.

Points on this clone: A junction boundary mismatches the germline segment, possibly from a read error. V usage is TRBV28 and J usage is TRBJ1-3, with D perhaps matching TRBD1 (5 bases). CDR1 and CDR2 from the germline V gene are MDHEN and SYDVKM. The CDR3 runs 16 residues. This CDR3 is CACRPTPRTSGNTIYF. For the CDR3, the DNA is TGTGCCTGCAGACCAACCCCCCGGACATCTGGAAACACCATATATTTT.

This clone appeared once. The J gene is TRBJ1-4, the V gene TRBV5-1, with 7 positions matching TRBD1. Germline CDR1 and CDR2: SGHRS and YFSETQ. This CDR3 has 15 amino acids. The V and J ends lost 2 bases and 5 bases, in that order; junction bases with no gene match: 6. The CDR3 here is CASSFTDRKNEKLFF. In DNA, the CDR3 is TGCGCCAGCAGCTTCACGGACAGGAAGAATGAAAAACTGTTTTTT.

The chain couples TRBV15 to TRBJ2-3; 9 nucleotides align to TRBD2. Germline V gives CDR1 LNHNV, CDR2 YYDKDF (reference sequence). V shed 5 bases, J shed 3 bases, and the junction held 3 bases outside the gene matches. This CDR3 has 14 residues. In DNA, the CDR3 is TGTGCCACCAGCGGCGGGAGGGCGACAGATACGCAGTATTTT. It codes for CATSGGRATDTQYF.

The J gene is TRBJ2-7, the V gene TRBV7-3; TRBD2 aligns across 9 bases. The V gene's germline CDR1 is SGHTA and CDR2 FQGTGA. Germline trimming cut 1 base from V and 4 bases from J; bases unmatched to any gene: 8. This CDR3 comprises 16 residues. The CDR3 DNA reads as TGTGCCAGCAGCTTAATCAGGGCTAGCGGGACGTACGAGCAGTACTTC. Amino acids: CASSLIRASGTYEQYF.

V usage is TRBV10-3 and J usage is TRBJ1-1; 8 bases align to TRBD1. CDR3 length: 15 amino acids. Germline CDR1 is ENHRY and CDR2 is SYGVKD. The V segment lost 7 bases and the J segment 4 bases; nucleotides outside the gene matches: 11. CDR3 nucleotides: TGTGCCATCACGGAGGCAGGGGGCTTCATCACTGAAGCTTTCTTT. Protein: CAITEAGGFITEAFF.

V usage is TRBV6-6 and J usage is TRBJ1-2; 7 positions agree with TRBD1. Looked up from germline, CDR1 is MNHNY and CDR2 is SVGAGI (reference sequence). The CDR3 extends over 14 amino acids. Trimming took 0 bases from V and 5 from J; bases not matched to a gene: 3. For the CDR3, the DNA is TGTGCCAGCAGTTACTCCGGACAGGATTATGGCTACACCTTC. Translation gives CASSYSGQDYGYTF.

The CDR3 here is CASSLPRYTQYF. The CDR3 DNA is TGTGCCAGCAGCCTACCGAGATATACGCAGTATTTT. V gene TRBV6-2 or TRBV6-3 combines with J gene TRBJ2-3, with D unresolved. V was pared by 6 bases and J by 7 bases, with 11 bases between. The CDR3 runs to 12 residues. From germline, CDR1 is MNHEY and CDR2 SVGEGT.

The rearrangement links TRBV28 to TRBJ1-6; D unclear. Germline CDR1 MDHEN, CDR2 SYDVKM. V lost 5 bases and J 7 bases, leaving 6 bases between the germline ends. The CDR3 extends over 12 amino acids. CDR3 in amino acids: CASSRVNSPLHF. The CDR3, as DNA: TGTGCCAGCAGTAGAGTCAATTCACCCCTCCACTTT.

The chain has TRBV14 and TRBJ2-1, with 9 positions matching TRBD2. Germline CDR1 is SGHDN and CDR2 is FVKESK. CDR3 length: 18 residues. The junction had 13 bases not matched to a gene; V was cut back by 0 bases and J by 7 bases. The CDR3 loop is CASSQDRSSGMPRNEQFF. The CDR3 bases are TGTGCCAGCAGCCAAGATCGGTCTAGCGGGATGCCTCGGAATGAGCAGTTCTTC.

The chain employs TRBV30 and TRBJ1-1, with 7 bases that match TRBD1. Germline loops: CDR1 GTSNPN, CDR2 SVGIG (reference sequence). The CDR3 runs to 13 residues. Losses at the gene ends were 3 bases for V and 4 bases for J; bases not matched to a gene: 5. The CDR3 bases are TGTGCCTGGAGCCTAACAGGGGTCACTGAAGCTTTCTTT. Protein: CAWSLTGVTEAFF.

CDR3 region: CASSSARGVSGNTIYF. CDR3 nucleotide sequence: TGTGCCAGCAGTTCAGCACGGGGGGTGTCTGGAAACACCATATATTTT. The genes are TRBV6-5 and TRBJ2-2; the D gene is possibly TRBD1 (5 bases). The J call may be wrong; the DNA end is better matched by TRBJ1-3. Germline loops: CDR1 MNHEY, CDR2 SVGAGI. There are 16 residues in the CDR3.

This clone was seen once. This rearrangement joins TRBV28 to TRBJ1-3, with D uncertain. The germline gives CDR1 MDHEN, CDR2 SYDVKM. The length of the CDR3 is 15 residues. The V end lost 5 bases, the J end lost 0 bases, and 11 bases lay between the germline ends. The CDR3 region has the DNA TGTGCCAGCAGTACACCCCCGAACTCTGGAAACACCATATATTTT. Its protein product is CASSTPPNSGNTIYF.